These T cell receptor beta chains were read from a single sample in a study of response to subunit inactivated influenza vaccine. TCRdb re-called the RT-PCR reads with MiXCR, one entry per CDR3 protein. The data show about 540,000 distinct CDR3 sequences, with approximately 14% seen just once and around 10% held by the top ten. The sequences come from PBMCs from blood, collected 11 to 12 days after vaccination. Receptors were obtained from a man aged 45-60 years who received an inactivated influenza vaccine. Each CDR3 is given with its conserved first and last residue. Fields, in order: V gene, D gene, J gene, clone size, CDR3 protein, CDR3 DNA. The D gene is left open where the match is weak. Part of the rows lack a size; the others show once, few, many or a class for expanded clones.

TRBV28	TRBD1	TRBJ2-4	many	CASSPGQGGILAKNIQYF	TGTGCCAGCAGCCCGGGACAGGGGGGAATTTTAGCCAAAAACATTCAGTACTTC
TRBV27	.	TRBJ2-2	many	CASKLYPGRRRVSNTGELFF	TGTGCCAGCAAGCTTTACCCGGGACGGAGGCGGGTATCGAACACCGGGGAGCTGTTTTTT
TRBV4-2	TRBD1	TRBJ2-5	.	CASSRSLGQGSQETQYF	TGTGCCAGCAGCCGCAGCCTGGGACAGGGGTCCCAAGAGACCCAGTACTTC
TRBV6-5	TRBD2	TRBJ2-3	.	CASSWTSGGAPDTQYF	TGTGCCAGCAGTTGGACTAGCGGGGGGGCCCCAGATACGCAGTATTTT
TRBV7-2	.	TRBJ1-2	.	CASSLLGVGGWDGYTF	TGTGCCAGCAGCTTATTGGGGGTAGGGGGTTGGGATGGCTACACCTTC
TRBV29-1	.	TRBJ2-7	many	CSASEYSYEQYF	TGCAGCGCAAGCGAGTACTCCTACGAGCAGTACTTC
TRBV4-3	TRBD1	TRBJ1-1	.	CASSQVPGTGGLNTEAFF	TGCGCCAGCAGCCAAGTCCCCGGGACAGGGGGCTTGAACACTGAAGCTTTCTTT
TRBV9	TRBD2	TRBJ2-3	.	CASSVGGGGGDTQYF	TGTGCCAGCAGCGTAGGTGGCGGGGGGGGAGATACGCAGTATTTT
TRBV5-1	TRBD1	TRBJ2-1	many	CASSSSYGTGQISSYNEQFF	TGCGCCAGCAGCTCCTCGTATGGGACAGGGCAGATTAGCTCCTACAATGAGCAGTTCTTC
TRBV28	.	TRBJ1-1	few	CASVGTTIRNTEAFF	TGTGCCAGCGTCGGCACCACAATTAGGAACACTGAAGCTTTCTTT
TRBV7-2	TRBD2	TRBJ2-3	.	CASSPRGAPQDTQYF	TGTGCCAGCAGCCCGCGGGGGGCCCCCCAGGATACGCAGTATTTT
TRBV2	.	TRBJ2-5	.	CASSEVGQQYQETQYF	TGTGCCAGCAGTGAAGTAGGGCAACAGTACCAAGAGACCCAGTACTTC
TRBV7-2	TRBD2	TRBJ2-3	.	CASSLSREADTQYF	TGTGCCAGCAGCTTGTCGCGGGAGGCAGATACGCAGTATTTT
TRBV7-2	TRBD1	TRBJ2-7	few	CASSKGQPYEQYF	TGTGCCAGCAGCAAGGGACAGCCCTACGAGCAGTACTTC
TRBV12-3/TRBV12-4	.	TRBJ1-6	few	CASSLEGRTGSPLHF	TGTGCCAGCAGTTTAGAGGGCAGGACGGGTTCACCCCTCCACTTT
TRBV12-3/TRBV12-4	.	TRBJ2-2	.	CASSLGTLANTGELFF	TGTGCCAGCAGCCTCGGGACACTCGCGAACACCGGGGAGCTGTTTTTT
TRBV7-9	.	TRBJ1-1	.	CASLRGANTEAFF	TGTGCCAGCCTCCGGGGAGCGAACACTGAAGCTTTCTTT
TRBV29-1	TRBD1	TRBJ1-1	once	CSVKGTVNTEAFF	TGCAGCGTTAAAGGGACAGTTAACACTGAAGCTTTCTTT
TRBV30	.	TRBJ2-1	few	CAWSVRLAGEQFF	TGTGCCTGGAGTGTCCGCCTAGCTGGTGAGCAGTTCTTC
TRBV6-5	.	TRBJ2-6	.	CASSYGPQSNVLTF	TGTGCCAGCAGTTACGGACCTCAGTCCAACGTCCTGACTTTC
TRBV11-1	TRBD1	TRBJ2-4	few	CASSQYIPGQGIQYF	TGTGCCAGCAGCCAGTATATACCAGGACAGGGCATTCAGTACTTC
TRBV29-1	TRBD2	TRBJ2-5	few	CSVDGAASGSGETQYF	TGCAGCGTTGATGGGGCCGCTAGCGGGAGTGGGGAGACCCAGTACTTC
TRBV5-1	.	TRBJ2-2	many	CASSFGLMNTGELFF	TGCGCCAGCAGCTTTGGACTGATGAACACCGGGGAGCTGTTTTTT
TRBV13	TRBD1	TRBJ2-1	many	CASSLGPGTGFKEQFF	TGTGCCAGCAGCTTAGGCCCCGGGACAGGATTTAAAGAGCAGTTCTTC
TRBV14	TRBD2	TRBJ2-3	few	CASSRTSGRSDTQYF	TGTGCCAGCAGCCGGACTAGCGGGAGGTCAGATACGCAGTATTTT
TRBV28	.	TRBJ1-4	.	CASSSGAGTTATNEKLFF	TGTGCCAGCAGTAGCGGAGCCGGTACCACTGCAACTAATGAAAAACTGTTTTTT
TRBV12-3/TRBV12-4	.	TRBJ1-1	few	CASMSYDTEAFF	TGTGCCAGCATGAGCTACGATACTGAAGCTTTCTTT
TRBV6-4	.	TRBJ2-1	.	CARTSDPEQFF	TGTGCCAGGACCTCGGACCCTGAGCAGTTCTTC
TRBV2	.	TRBJ2-1	few	CASRVDSYNEQFF	TGTGCCAGCCGGGTGGACTCCTACAATGAGCAGTTCTTC
TRBV12-3/TRBV12-4	.	TRBJ1-4	few	CASSPWEGEKLFF	TGTGCCAGCAGCCCCTGGGAGGGAGAAAAACTGTTTTTT
TRBV5-4	TRBD2	TRBJ2-2	few	CASSLPSGGTNTGELFF	TGTGCCAGCAGCCTCCCTAGCGGGGGCACGAACACCGGGGAGCTGTTTTTT
TRBV6-2/TRBV6-3	.	TRBJ2-2	few	CASREQGHGELFF	TGTGCCAGCAGGGAACAGGGTCACGGGGAGCTGTTTTTT
TRBV6-2/TRBV6-3	.	TRBJ2-1	.	CASSSDLGTRYYEQFF	TGTGCCAGCAGTTCCGACTTGGGAACCCGCTATTACGAGCAGTTCTTC
TRBV7-3	.	TRBJ2-5	many	CASSLSATQETQYF	TGTGCCAGCAGCTTATCCGCCACTCAAGAGACCCAGTACTTC
TRBV6-1	.	TRBJ2-1	few	CASRSEITGYNEQFF	TGTGCCAGCAGGAGCGAAATCACAGGGTACAATGAGCAGTTCTTC
TRBV29-1	TRBD2	TRBJ2-1	few	CSVSGTSWSNEQFF	TGCAGCGTCTCCGGGACTAGCTGGAGCAATGAGCAGTTCTTC
TRBV6-2/TRBV6-3	.	TRBJ1-5	many	CANYSRGYSNQPQHF	TGTGCCAACTACTCAAGGGGTTATAGCAATCAGCCCCAGCATTTT
TRBV11-2	TRBD2	TRBJ2-7	.	CASSLRGRDTYEQYF	TGTGCCAGCAGCTTACGCGGGAGGGATACCTACGAGCAGTACTTC
TRBV6-5	TRBD2	TRBJ2-5	.	CASSYSGLAGETQYF	TGTGCCAGCAGTTACTCTGGACTAGCGGGAGAGACCCAGTACTTC
TRBV7-8	.	TRBJ2-7	.	CASSSQLTGSYEQYF	TGTGCCAGCAGCTCCCAATTAACAGGCTCCTACGAGCAGTACTTC
TRBV9	.	TRBJ2-1	.	CASSVRLANEQFF	TGTGCCAGCAGCGTACGGCTAGCGAATGAGCAGTTCTTC
TRBV28	.	TRBJ2-1	.	CASSTWPEEQFF	TGTGCCAGCAGTACCTGGCCGGAGGAGCAGTTCTTC
TRBV7-9	.	TRBJ2-7	.	CASSGSGYEQYF	TGTGCCAGTTCGGGCTCGGGCTACGAGCAGTACTTC
TRBV5-1	TRBD1	TRBJ2-3	many	CASSVGQGTDTQYF	TGCGCCAGCAGCGTGGGACAGGGGACAGATACGCAGTATTTT
TRBV3-1	.	TRBJ1-1	many	CASSQDGAVKTEAFF	TGTGCCAGCAGCCAAGACGGGGCAGTGAAAACTGAAGCTTTCTTT
TRBV4-2	.	TRBJ2-7	few	CASSRQSTYYEQYF	TGTGCCAGCAGCCGGCAGAGCACCTACTACGAGCAGTACTTC
TRBV6-2/TRBV6-3	TRBD1	TRBJ1-1	.	CASSSGQGVAEAFF	TGTGCCAGCAGCTCCGGACAGGGGGTGGCTGAAGCTTTCTTT
TRBV7-8	TRBD2	TRBJ2-7	few	CASSLLVAGGYEQYF	TGTGCCAGCAGCTTACTGGTAGCGGGAGGCTACGAGCAGTACTTC
TRBV29-1	TRBD1	TRBJ1-5	.	CSVDPADRVAIWPQHF	TGCAGCGTTGATCCCGCGGACAGGGTTGCGATATGGCCCCAGCATTTT
TRBV21-1	.	TRBJ2-1	.	CASSKVLYNIQNEQFF	TGTGCCAGCAGCAAAGTTTTATATAACATACAAAATGAGCAGTTCTTC
TRBV6-1	TRBD2	TRBJ2-2	few	CASLGGTGTGELFF	TGTGCCAGCCTGGGGGGGACCGGCACCGGGGAGCTGTTTTTT
TRBV20-1	.	TRBJ2-7	.	CSATSGATYYEQYF	TGCAGTGCAACCTCTGGGGCGACTTACTACGAGCAGTACTTC
TRBV5-5	.	TRBJ2-7	.	CASSSPGENNEQYF	TGTGCCAGCAGCTCCCCGGGGGAGAACAACGAGCAGTACTTC